The 3 T cell receptor beta chains listed next were all sequenced from one sample in a study of OX40 agonist ivuxolimab in advanced cancers. Clones were read by immunoSEQ multiplex PCR, and TCRdb kept only the in-frame ones, dropping some. The table includes tens of thousands of clones, approximately 80% detected once. The sequences come from CD4+ or CD8+ T cells sorted from blood, collected in a trial of the OX40 agonist ivuxolimab. The source is an adult with an advanced solid tumor such as melanoma, head and neck, liver or kidney cancer.

V gene TRBV6-5 combines with J gene TRBJ2-7; 9 bases match TRBD1. The CDR3 has 15 amino acids. The V gene end was trimmed by 5 bases and the J gene end by 9 bases; junction bases not matched to a gene: 14. Germline V gene data show CDR1 as MNHEY and CDR2 as SVGAGI. The CDR3 here is CASSIPGQGRRGQYF. CDR3 bases: TGTGCCAGCAGTATTCCGGGACAGGGTCGGAGGGGGCAGTACTTC.

This chain connects TRBV9 to TRBJ2-3, with TRBD2 identical over 13 bases. CDR1 and CDR2 from the germline V gene are SGDLS and YYNGEE. There are 16 residues in the CDR3. V lost 0 bases, J lost 5 bases, and 3 bases stayed unmatched. CDR3 amino acids: CASSVGTSGSLDTQYF. The CDR3 region has the DNA TGTGCCAGCAGCGTAGGGACTAGCGGGAGTTTAGATACGCAGTATTTT.

The V gene is TRBV5-4, the J gene TRBJ2-1; the D gene is possibly TRBD1 (6 bases). The CDR3 loop spans 14 amino acids. Per germline, CDR1 SGHNT and CDR2 YYREEE (reference sequence). The V gene lost 3 bases and the J gene lost 9 bases, with 16 bases spanning the gap. CDR3 DNA: TGTGCCAGCAGCTCGGTGTCAGGGGACACTGAGCAGTTCTTC. Amino acid sequence: CASSSVSGDTEQFF.